The 17 T cell receptor beta chains given below trace back to one sample, sequenced in a study of blood T cell repertoires in COVID-19. Only in-frame clones appear in the TCRdb table, and some are missing; sequencing was by immunoSEQ multiplex PCR. The sample has around 390,000 clones, approximately 87% seen once. The specimen was PBMCs or T cells enriched from blood (not recorded which). The source of these receptors is a woman between 50 and 59 years old who had recovered from COVID-19.

This chain connects TRBV28 to TRBJ1-1; the D gene is possibly TRBD1 (6 bases). The V end lost 4 bases, the J end lost 8 bases, and 20 bases lay between the germline ends. CDR1 and CDR2 (germline): MDHEN, SYDVKM. This CDR3 has 15 amino acids. The CDR3 here is CASSSGETDLLEAFF. CDR3 DNA: TGTGCCAGCAGTTCAGGGGAAACGGATTTATTAGAAGCTTTCTTT.

This chain joins TRBV6-2 or TRBV6-3 and TRBJ2-7; D is unclear. Trimming removed 5 bases at V and 1 base at J, with 12 bases between. Germline V CDR1 and CDR2: MNHEY, SVGEGT. This CDR3 contains 14 residues. In DNA form, the CDR3 reads TGTGCCAGCAGTCGCGGTGGCAATTCCTACGAGCAGTACTTC. Translation: CASSRGGNSYEQYF.

V gene TRBV19 combines with J gene TRBJ2-5; possibly TRBD2 for D (6 bases). V shed 6 bases and J shed 1 base, with 12 bases lying between them. Per the germline V gene, CDR1 is LNHDA and CDR2 is SQIVND (reference sequence). The CDR3 runs to 14 residues. CDR3 protein: CASSGRTIQETQYF. The CDR3 bases are TGTGCCAGTAGCGGAAGGACTATCCAAGAGACCCAGTACTTC.

The J gene is TRBJ1-2, the V gene TRBV3-1 (or the pseudogene TRBV3-2), with TRBD1 matching 7 bases. CDR1 and CDR2 (germline): LGHDT, YNNKEL (reference sequence). This CDR3 comprises 15 residues. With V trimmed by 0 bases and J by 4 bases, 5 bases remained unmatched. CDR3 coding DNA: TGTGCCAGCAGCCAAGACTGGACAGGATTCTATGGCTACACCTTC. Amino acids: CASSQDWTGFYGYTF.

This chain uses TRBV3-1 (or the pseudogene TRBV3-2) with TRBJ1-2; the match to TRBD1 covers 9 bases. Losses at the gene ends were 0 bases for V and 4 bases for J; bases not matched to a gene: 6. The germline V gene encodes CDR1 LGHDT and CDR2 YNNKEL (reference sequence). The CDR3 spans 16 residues. CDR3: CASSQDKGTGFYGYTF. For the CDR3, the DNA is TGTGCCAGCAGCCAAGATAAGGGGACAGGGTTCTATGGCTACACCTTC.

The gene calls are TRBV27 and TRBJ1-6; D gene uncertain. The CDR3 runs 13 residues. Germline CDR1 is MNHEY and CDR2 is SMNVEV (reference sequence). V was pared by 6 bases and J by 2 bases, with 5 bases between. CDR3 DNA sequence: TGTGCCAGCAGGAGGGCCTATAATTCACCCCTCCACTTT. It translates to CASRRAYNSPLHF.

This clone occurred once. The gene calls are TRBV28 and TRBJ2-2; D not resolved. This CDR3 is built from 13 residues. The germline V gene encodes CDR1 MDHEN and CDR2 SYDVKM. V lost 5 bases and J 1 base, leaving 5 bases between the germline ends. The CDR3 reads CASSRGNTGELFF. CDR3 in DNA: TGTGCCAGCAGTCGCGGGAACACCGGGGAGCTGTTTTTT.

This chain connects TRBV19 to TRBJ1-1, with D perhaps TRBD1 (6 bases). In germline, CDR1 is LNHDA, CDR2 SQIVND (reference sequence). Trimming took off 5 bases at V and 1 base at J, with 20 bases between the two ends. CDR3 length: 17 amino acids. CDR3 sequence reads: CASSLDAIGQRNTEAFF. CDR3 in DNA: TGTGCCAGTAGTTTGGACGCCATTGGACAGCGGAACACTGAAGCTTTCTTT.

The J gene is TRBJ1-2, the V gene TRBV20-1; D uncertain. This CDR3 has 11 residues. CDR1 DFQATT and CDR2 SNEGSKA come from the germline V gene (reference sequence). V gave up 4 bases and J gave up 3 bases, with 6 bases separating them. CDR3 bases: TGCAGTGCTATTACTTACTATGGCTACACCTTC. Encoded protein: CSAITYYGYTF.

The chain has TRBV15 and TRBJ2-7; D unclear. V lost 0 bases, J lost 2 bases, and 11 bases lay in between. The CDR3 sequence is 15 residues long. CDR1 LNHNV and CDR2 YYDKDF come from the germline V gene (reference sequence). The CDR3 protein is CATSRDSGGAYEQYF. The CDR3 DNA is TGTGCCACCAGCAGAGATTCCGGCGGTGCCTACGAGCAGTACTTC.

V usage is TRBV4-1 and J usage is TRBJ1-1; 7 positions match TRBD1. The CDR3 sequence is 13 residues long. V shed 3 bases and J 5 bases; nucleotides not matched to a gene: 3. CDR1 and CDR2 (germline): MGHRA, YSYEKL. CDR3 protein: CASSQGQLTEAFF. As DNA, the CDR3 is TGCGCCAGCAGCCAGGGACAGTTAACTGAAGCTTTCTTT.

Details on this clone: The same CDR3 also results from other DNA sequences found in this sample. The chain uses TRBV18 and TRBJ1-2; D unresolved. This CDR3 is 12 amino acids long. V shed 2 bases and J shed 6 bases, with 7 bases lying between them. From germline, CDR1 is KGHSH and CDR2 LQKENI. CDR3 sequence: CASSPGGDGYTF. CDR3 nucleotides: TGTGCCAGCTCACCAGGAGGTGATGGCTACACCTTC.

The chain combines TRBV7-2 with TRBJ1-5; 11 bases fit TRBD1. CDR3 length: 19 residues. The trim removed 0 bases at V and 6 bases at J, leaving 13 bases unmatched. The germline V gene encodes CDR1 SGHTA and CDR2 FQGNSA. The CDR3 DNA follows: TGTGCCAGCAGCTTAGCAGGGTGGACAGGGGGCGTATTCAGTCAGCCCCAGCATTTT. Amino acids: CASSLAGWTGGVFSQPQHF.

The gene calls are TRBV4-3 and TRBJ2-7, with D possibly matching TRBD1 (6 bases). V lost 1 base and J 5 bases, leaving 12 bases between the germline ends. The CDR3 covers 14 residues. The germline CDR1 and CDR2 sequences are LGHNA and YSLEER. This chain's CDR3 is CASSQALGANEQYF. Written as DNA, the CDR3 is TGCGCCAGCAGCCAAGCTCTGGGGGCGAACGAGCAGTACTTC.

The chain combines TRBV7-2 with TRBJ2-3, with D possibly being TRBD2 (5 bases). V was clipped by 5 bases and J by 4 bases, with 19 bases between them. The CDR3 runs to 16 residues. Germline V gene data show CDR1 as SGHTA and CDR2 as FQGNSA. The CDR3 nucleotides read TGTGCCAGCAGCGTCGCCGCGGCCGCCGGGGCAGATACGCAGTATTTT. Amino acid sequence: CASSVAAAAGADTQYF.

V is TRBV6-4 and J is TRBJ1-6, with D unresolved. The CDR3 is 14 residues long. The germline V and J ends were trimmed by 3 bases and 7 bases, with 10 bases remaining between them. Germline V gene data show CDR1 as MRHNA and CDR2 as SNTAGT. The CDR3 region has the DNA TGTGCCAGCAGTGAGGCGGGCCGCAATTCACCCCTCCACTTT. This codes for CASSEAGRNSPLHF.

This sequence joins TRBV5-1 and TRBJ2-7; D might be TRBD1 (6 bases). There are 16 residues in the CDR3. Between the trimmed V and J ends, which lost 3 bases and 2 bases, there was a span of 18 bases. From germline, CDR1 is SGHRS and CDR2 YFSETQ. The CDR3 here is CASSSLVGDIAYEQYF. CDR3 nucleotides: TGCGCCAGCAGCTCCTTGGTGGGGGACATAGCCTACGAGCAGTACTTC.